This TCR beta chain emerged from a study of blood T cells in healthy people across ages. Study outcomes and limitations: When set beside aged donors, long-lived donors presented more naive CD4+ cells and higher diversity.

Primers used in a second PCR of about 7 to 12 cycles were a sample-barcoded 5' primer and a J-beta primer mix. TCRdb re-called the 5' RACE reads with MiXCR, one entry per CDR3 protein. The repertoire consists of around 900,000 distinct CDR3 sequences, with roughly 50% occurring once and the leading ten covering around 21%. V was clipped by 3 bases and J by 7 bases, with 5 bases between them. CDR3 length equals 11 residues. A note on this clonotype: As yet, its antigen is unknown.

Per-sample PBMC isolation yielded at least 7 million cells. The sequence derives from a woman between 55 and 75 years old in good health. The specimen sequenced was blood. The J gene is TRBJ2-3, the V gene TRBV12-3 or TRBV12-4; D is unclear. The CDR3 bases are TGTGCCAGCAGTTTTTATAATACGCAGTATTTT. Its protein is CASSFYNTQYF.